The 30 T cell receptor beta chains below were found in one sample sequenced in a study of immune evolution from preneoplasia to lung adenocarcinoma. Produced via immunoSEQ multiplex PCR; TCRdb's table is partial and in-frame only. The data hold around 5,600 clones, with approximately 86% observed a single time. The sample taken for sequencing was FFPE invasive lung adenocarcinoma tissue. These receptors originate from a person between 50 and 69 years old with lung adenocarcinoma.

In nucleotides, the CDR3 is TGTGCCAGCAGCCTCGGACTAGTCCCACGGGGGCAGTACTTC. It specifies CASSLGLVPRGQYF. This chain connects TRBV14 to TRBJ2-7; 7 bases are a match to TRBD2. This CDR3 is 14 amino acids long. V was clipped by 4 bases and J by 9 bases; unmatched bases: 12. Germline loops: CDR1 SGHDN, CDR2 FVKESK.

The chain employs TRBV28 and TRBJ2-7, with a tentative D call TRBD1 (5 bases). The CDR3 totals 15 residues. V was cut by 3 bases and J by 4 bases, with 16 bases left in between. Looked up from germline, CDR1 is MDHEN and CDR2 is SYDVKM. This CDR3 reads CASSFYAGSRYEQYF. The CDR3 nucleotides read TGTGCCAGCAGTTTTTACGCAGGGTCACGGTACGAGCAGTACTTC.

CDR3 nucleotide sequence: TGTGCCAGCAGCTTAGGTAACGGACGGGATACGCAGTATTTT. Translating gives CASSLGNGRDTQYF. J is TRBJ2-3 and V is TRBV7-9; D is ambiguous. The CDR3 runs to 14 residues. Germline assignment: CDR1 SEHNR and CDR2 FQNEAQ (reference sequence). The germline V and J ends were trimmed by 1 base and 6 bases, with 11 bases remaining between them.

The chain uses TRBV19 and TRBJ2-6, with no clear D. The CDR3 runs 17 residues. Trimming left V 0 bases short and J 0 bases short, with 9 bases between. CDR1 LNHDA and CDR2 SQIVND come from the germline V gene (reference sequence). The DNA of the CDR3 is TGTGCCAGTAGTATAGATCAGAGAGACTCTGGGGCCAACGTCCTGACTTTC. This translates into CASSIDQRDSGANVLTF.

This clone has a handful of counts. The chain couples TRBV2 to TRBJ1-5; D not certain. CDR3 length equals 13 residues. V was cut by 4 bases and J by 0 bases, with 4 bases left in between. Looked up from germline, CDR1 is SNHLY and CDR2 is FYNNEI. In DNA, the CDR3 is TGTGCCAGCAGTGCCTATAGCAATCAGCCCCAGCATTTT. Amino acid sequence: CASSAYSNQPQHF.

This sequence joins TRBV5-1 and TRBJ1-4; a possible D gene is TRBD1 (6 bases). With 1 base removed from V and 7 bases from J, the gap between germline ends came to 14 bases. The CDR3 spans 15 residues. Germline V gives CDR1 SGHRS, CDR2 YFSETQ. The CDR3 bases are TGCGCCAGCAGCTTGAGTCCGGACAGAGGTGAAAAACTGTTTTTT. Amino acids: CASSLSPDRGEKLFF.

V gene TRBV9 combines with J gene TRBJ2-2, with D perhaps TRBD1 (6 bases). The CDR3 spans 15 residues. The V gene lost 4 bases and the J gene lost 5 bases, with 15 bases spanning the gap. Germline assignment: CDR1 SGDLS and CDR2 YYNGEE. This CDR3 is CASSTEGVWTGELFF. The CDR3 coding sequence is TGTGCCAGCAGCACCGAGGGGGTTTGGACCGGGGAGCTGTTTTTT. The entire variable domain, with the rest obtained from reference TRBV9 and TRBJ2-2, is as follows: DSGVTQTPKHLITATGQRVTLRCSPRSGDLSVYWYQQSLDQGLQFLIQYYNGEERAKGNILERFSAQQFPDLHSELNLSSLELGDSALYFCASSTEGVWTGELFFGEGSRLTVL.

This chain uses TRBV9 with TRBJ2-3, with 15 bases lining up with TRBD2. The CDR3 loop spans 18 amino acids. V was clipped by 4 bases and J by 5 bases; unmatched bases: 11. Germline CDR1 reads SGDLS; CDR2 reads YYNGEE. The DNA for the CDR3 is TGTGCCAGCAGCACCGGGACTAGCGGGAGGACTTTGAGAGATACGCAGTATTTT. Its translation is CASSTGTSGRTLRDTQYF.

The chain links TRBV13 to TRBJ2-3; no definite D call. Germline V gives CDR1 PRHDT, CDR2 FYEKMQ (reference sequence). V was cut by 7 bases and J by 2 bases, with 16 bases left in between. The CDR3 is made up of 15 amino acids. The CDR3 loop reads CASTPWGIYTDTQYF. The DNA of the CDR3 is TGTGCCAGCACCCCGTGGGGAATTTACACAGATACGCAGTATTTT.

V is TRBV5-5 and J is TRBJ2-5; 10 bases are shared with TRBD1. With 3 bases clipped from V and 5 bases from J, the junction kept 4 bases outside the gene matches. CDR3 length equals 14 residues. Germline values: CDR1 SGHKS, CDR2 YYEKEE (reference sequence). The CDR3 DNA sequence: TGTGCCAGCAGCTCGGGACAGGGGCCTGAGACCCAGTACTTC. It yields the protein CASSSGQGPETQYF. The complete variable domain, with remaining parts taken from reference TRBV5-5 and TRBJ2-5, reads DAGVTQSPTHLIKTRGQQVTLRCSPISGHKSVSWYQQVLGQGPQFIFQYYEKEERGRGNFPDRFSARQFPNYSSELNVNALLLGDSALYLCASSSGQGPETQYFGPGTRLLVL.

The rearrangement uses TRBV5-1 and TRBJ2-1, with D possibly being TRBD1 or TRBD2 (5 bases each). V lost 4 bases to trimming and J lost 9 bases, with 17 bases between them. From germline, CDR1 is SGHRS and CDR2 YFSETQ. This CDR3 contains 14 residues. The CDR3 protein is CASSPRGASGEQFF. CDR3 coding DNA: TGCGCCAGCAGCCCCCGGGGCGCCAGCGGTGAGCAGTTCTTC. The full variable domain, completed using reference TRBV5-1 and TRBJ2-1, is KAGVTQTPRYLIKTRGQQVTLSCSPISGHRSVSWYQQTPGQGLQFLFEYFSETQRNKGNFPGRFSGRQFSNSRSEMNVSTLELGDSALYLCASSPRGASGEQFFGPGTRLTVL.

V is TRBV19 and J is TRBJ1-2; no firm D call. Germline-derived CDR1 and CDR2 are LNHDA and SQIVND (reference sequence). The CDR3 runs to 16 residues. Between the trimmed V and J ends, which lost 4 bases and 9 bases, there was a span of 24 bases. Here the CDR3 DNA reads TGTGCCAGTAGTAAGCGACTTGAACCAGATGCGTATAGCTACACCTTC. Amino acids: CASSKRLEPDAYSYTF.

The chain uses TRBV7-2 and TRBJ2-3; no clear D gene. This CDR3 contains 16 residues. Per the germline V gene, CDR1 is SGHTA and CDR2 is FQGNSA. V lost 8 bases and J 2 bases, leaving 20 bases between the germline ends. DNA of the CDR3: TGTGCCAGCCCACCCCATGGATCCTTATTCACAGATACGCAGTATTTT. It translates to CASPPHGSLFTDTQYF.

The V and J genes are TRBV5-1 and TRBJ2-7; TRBD1 matches 8 bases. CDR3 size: 13 residues. With 4 bases clipped from V and 7 bases from J, the junction kept 7 bases outside the gene matches. CDR1 SGHRS and CDR2 YFSETQ come from the germline V gene. Here the CDR3 DNA reads TGCGCCAGCAGCCCTACACAGGGGGTTGAGCAGTACTTC. This encodes CASSPTQGVEQYF.

This chain joins TRBV11-3 and TRBJ2-5; D is possibly TRBD1 (6 bases). The V gene lost 1 base and the J gene lost 8 bases, with 8 bases spanning the gap. Germline CDR1 and CDR2: SGHNT and YENEEA. CDR3 length: 12 amino acids. The CDR3: CASSLGGHTQYF. In DNA form, the CDR3 reads TGTGCCAGCAGCTTAGGGGGGCACACCCAGTACTTC.

V usage is TRBV29-1 and J usage is TRBJ2-1; 13 nucleotides agree with TRBD2. CDR3 length equals 14 residues. V dropped 7 bases and J dropped 9; count of bases not matched to a gene: 9. Germline V gene sequence: CDR1 SQVTM, CDR2 ANQGSEA. Here the CDR3 DNA reads TGCAGCGCAGGACTAGCGGGAGTGGGAGGTGAGCAGTTCTTC. It encodes CSAGLAGVGGEQFF.

This chain connects TRBV19 to TRBJ2-2; TRBD2 agrees at 9 bases. This CDR3 contains 15 residues. J was trimmed by 4 bases and V by 5 bases; bases with no gene match: 5. Germline values: CDR1 LNHDA, CDR2 SQIVND (reference sequence). CDR3 sequence: CASSSGLAPTGELFF. The CDR3 DNA reads as TGTGCCAGTAGTTCGGGACTAGCTCCCACCGGGGAGCTGTTTTTT.

The chain has TRBV30 and TRBJ1-2; perhaps TRBD1 as D (5 bases). The germline V gene encodes CDR1 GTSNPN and CDR2 SVGIG (reference sequence). V lost 4 bases to trimming and J lost 4 bases, with 10 bases between them. The length of the CDR3 is 12 residues. CDR3: CAWKTALYGYTF. CDR3 nucleotide sequence: TGTGCCTGGAAGACAGCTCTCTATGGCTACACCTTC.

The rearrangement uses TRBV5-8 and TRBJ1-5; the match to TRBD1 covers 7 bases. Germline lookup yields CDR1 SGHTS and CDR2 YDEGEE. The length of the CDR3 is 13 residues. J gave up 5 bases and V 4 bases, and 3 bases lay outside the gene matches. CDR3 DNA: TGTGCCAGCAGCCCCGGGACAGATCAGCCCCAGCATTTT. This translates into CASSPGTDQPQHF.

The chain has TRBV28 and TRBJ2-3; 8 nucleotides line up with TRBD1. Looked up from germline, CDR1 is MDHEN and CDR2 is SYDVKM. V lost 5 bases to trimming and J lost 8 bases; unmatched junction nucleotides: 18. The length of the CDR3 is 17 residues. CDR3 region: CASSQRTGIKHIGTQYF. CDR3 in DNA: TGTGCCAGCAGTCAAAGGACAGGGATAAAGCACATTGGTACGCAGTATTTT.

This sequence joins TRBV30 and TRBJ2-7; TRBD2 matches 7 bases. Trimming removed 0 bases from V and 6 bases from J; junction bases left unmatched: 5. Germline V lookup: CDR1 GTSNPN, CDR2 SVGIG (reference sequence). The CDR3 runs 13 residues. This CDR3 reads CAWSVGAGVEQYF. The CDR3 DNA reads TGTGCCTGGAGTGTCGGCGCGGGGGTCGAGCAGTACTTC.

This chain joins TRBV10-3 and TRBJ2-5, with D perhaps given as TRBD1 or TRBD2 (5 bases each). Per the germline V gene, CDR1 is ENHRY and CDR2 is SYGVKD. V lost 0 bases and J lost 5, with 13 bases in between. The CDR3 contains 15 residues. The CDR3 DNA sequence: TGTGCCATCAGTGAGTCCCCCGGGGCCTCGGAGACCCAGTACTTC. It yields the protein CAISESPGASETQYF.

This clone was seen more than once but under ten times. The rearrangement joins TRBV27 to TRBJ2-2, with D perhaps matching TRBD1 (6 bases). The CDR3 is 15 amino acids. The germline V and J ends were trimmed by 6 bases and 5 bases, with 16 bases remaining between them. Germline CDR1 and CDR2: MNHEY and SMNVEV (reference sequence). The CDR3 DNA reads TGTGCCAGCAGGACTGGACAGAATCCAACCGGGGAGCTGTTTTTT. Translation gives CASRTGQNPTGELFF.

Here the CDR3 DNA reads TGTGCCAGCATCGCTAGCGAAAACACCGGGGAGCTGTTTTTT. The encoded protein is CASIASENTGELFF. The J gene is TRBJ2-2, the V gene TRBV6-6; tentatively, D is TRBD2 (6 bases). The V end was cut by 7 bases, the J end by 2 bases, with 11 bases between. Germline lookup yields CDR1 MNHNY and CDR2 SVGAGI (reference sequence). CDR3 size: 14 residues.

The J gene is TRBJ2-1, the V gene TRBV7-3, with a tentative D call TRBD1 (6 bases). Per the germline V gene, CDR1 is SGHTA and CDR2 is FQGTGA. V was pared by 4 bases and J by 4 bases, with 23 bases between. This CDR3 is built from 18 residues. Here the CDR3 reads CASSSVPGQHPLYNEQFF. The CDR3 DNA reads TGTGCCAGCAGCTCTGTCCCGGGACAACACCCTCTATACAATGAGCAGTTCTTC. Using reference TRBV7-3 and TRBJ2-1 for the parts outside the CDR3, the full variable domain is GAGVSQTPSNKVTEKGKYVELRCDPISGHTALYWYRQSLGQGPEFLIYFQGTGAADDSGLPNDRFFAVRPEGSVSTLKIQRTERGDSAVYLCASSSVPGQHPLYNEQFFGPGTRLTVL.

The chain links TRBV2 to TRBJ2-1, with D perhaps matching TRBD1 (6 bases). The CDR3 is made up of 11 amino acids. Germline V gene sequence: CDR1 SNHLY, CDR2 FYNNEI. Trimming cost V 5 bases and J 8 bases, with 7 bases left between them. The CDR3 region is CASSHRDEQFF. The CDR3, as DNA: TGTGCCAGCAGTCACAGGGATGAGCAGTTCTTC.

This rearrangement joins TRBV19 to TRBJ2-2, with D perhaps TRBD1 (6 bases). V dropped 7 bases and J dropped 5 bases, with 14 bases sitting between them. This CDR3 contains 14 residues. Germline values: CDR1 LNHDA, CDR2 SQIVND (reference sequence). The CDR3 protein is CASNPGQNTGELFF. In DNA form, the CDR3 reads TGTGCCAGTAATCCGGGACAAAATACCGGGGAGCTGTTTTTT.

J is TRBJ1-2 and V is TRBV2; TRBD1 matches at 10 bases. Germline V CDR1 and CDR2: SNHLY, FYNNEI. J lost 8 bases, V lost 3 bases, and 21 bases had no gene match. CDR3 length: 19 residues. The CDR3: CASSEASGTGVPNSPGYTF. Written as DNA, the CDR3 is TGTGCCAGCAGTGAGGCGAGCGGGACAGGGGTTCCCAATTCACCCGGCTACACCTTC.

The rearrangement joins TRBV5-4 to TRBJ2-1, with 11 nucleotides matching TRBD2. CDR1 and CDR2 from the germline V gene are SGHNT and YYREEE (reference sequence). The CDR3 contains 15 residues. V was pared by 3 bases and J by 4 bases, with 3 bases of the junction left unmatched. CDR3 sequence: CASSSGLAAYNEQFF. The CDR3 DNA is TGTGCCAGCAGCTCGGGACTAGCGGCGTACAATGAGCAGTTCTTC. Variable domain in full (rest from reference TRBV5-4 and TRBJ2-1): ETGVTQSPTHLIKTRGQQVTLRCSSQSGHNTVSWYQQALGQGPQFIFQYYREEENGRGNFPPRFSGLQFPNYSSELNVNALELDDSALYLCASSSGLAAYNEQFFGPGTRLTVL.

The J gene is TRBJ2-1, the V gene TRBV5-4; the D gene is possibly TRBD1 (5 bases). Germline CDR1 reads SGHNT; CDR2 reads YYREEE (reference sequence). V was trimmed by 2 bases and J by 5 bases, leaving 11 bases between them. The CDR3 is 14 residues long. For the CDR3, the DNA is TGTGCCAGCAGCTTTAGGCCCAGGGACAATGAGCAGTTCTTC. This encodes CASSFRPRDNEQFF. The full variable domain, completed using reference TRBV5-4 and TRBJ2-1, is ETGVTQSPTHLIKTRGQQVTLRCSSQSGHNTVSWYQQALGQGPQFIFQYYREEENGRGNFPPRFSGLQFPNYSSELNVNALELDDSALYLCASSFRPRDNEQFFGPGTRLTVL.